This T cell receptor beta chain is from a study of shared clonotypes between healthy human individuals (dated by TCRdb to the early 2020s). Some background on the complete study: A few men and a couple of women, aged 18 to 49 years, made up the cohort. For each donor, CD4 naive and CD4 memory were each given three plates, CD8 naive was given two plates, and CD8 memory was given one plate. Blood TCR repertoires of four to six healthy adults were deeply sequenced to estimate repertoire size and the extent of clonotype sharing between individuals. To increase sequencing depth and limit assay-specific biases, different laboratories used diverse techniques to prepare libraries and sequence TCR repertoires. Leukapheresis yielded between about 0.94 and 9.5 billion PBMCs per donor.

On the study overall, not on this receptor specifically: Naive subsets generally had larger estimated clonotype richness than memory subsets did. Based on pairwise subsampling, the degree of clonotype sharing among donors was expected to be affected by sequencing depth. Sampling was limited to blood, and TCR repertoires in tissue likely differ from TCR repertoires in blood. Because the study included only a small number of donors, the genetic and exposure-history diversity represented was limited. When several donors were compared, the shared fraction of clonotypes was about 5% for naive CD4, less than 4% for naive CD8, 2.3% for memory CD4, and 0.35% to 0.5% for memory CD8. Higher generation probabilities were observed for clonotypes shared by all four sorted-subset donors than for non-shared clonotypes. Rarefaction of sorted-subset datasets indicated incomplete sequencing despite the large sequencing depth.

This clone was counted only a few times. Its antigen has not been determined. One base away there is no much larger clone; base qualities are not given. Measured from the cysteine to the phenylalanine, the CDR3 is 16 residues long. The CDR3 DNA has 48 bases and is translated from base 1. Via the germline V gene (reference sequence), CDR1 is SGHNT and CDR2 YYREEE. V lost 0 bases and J lost 5 bases, and the count of bases not matched to a germline gene is 9. TCR CDR3 regions were amplified from genomic DNA by multiplex PCR using the deep immunoSEQ assay. Extracted genomic DNA from each cell subset was distributed evenly across all wells of several immunoSEQ 96-well plates, and each plate was treated as a replicate. Each replicate PCR for sorted subsets received approximately 220 ng genomic DNA, equal to about 30,000 T cell genomes. Purified libraries were measured with a Qubit 3.0 fluorometer, size-checked on a Bioanalyzer 2100, and measured again with the KAPA Library Quantification kit. A separate single-read 150-cycle Illumina NextSeq 550 flow cell was used to sequence each immunoSEQ 96-well plate. The study's processing was this. Because the immunoSEQ output included only junctional sequences and no quality scores, the filtering could not be the same as the filtering used for full-length reads. To assign V/J genes and CDR3, sequences were annotated using PyIR, a Python wrapper for IgBLAST v1.9, with IMGT germline references. Any read was removed if the V/J assignment was weak (E-value above 1e-6), the CDR3 was missing, or the read contained stop codons, out-of-frame junctions, or ambiguous translated residues. V3J clonotypes were defined as sequences sharing the same inferred V gene, J gene, and CDR3 amino acid sequence. The percentage overlap between two repertoires was calculated by dividing the number of shared unique clonotypes by the size of the smaller repertoire. RTK rarefaction, the Chao1 estimator, and Recon v2.1 estimates of unobserved clonotypes were used to assess repertoire richness. Generation probabilities for all TCRbeta clonotypes obtained by the gDNA method from a few donors were computed using OLGA. TCRdb took this table from immuneACCESS and kept in-frame rearrangements with V and J called. Such tables lack part of the clones; where checked against another copy, unresolved V genes explain under half of the gap, and the rest is unexplained. V and J calls plus clone size are reproduced from that table; the DNA served to infer D and trimming. The sample table shows over a million clones, and 75% to 80% are seen once. The ten top clones hold approximately 0.5% of the sample.

The donors were healthy, HIV-negative adults who had no recently reported acute infections or vaccinations. Every donor was a Caucasian adult residing in Nashville, Tennessee, USA. Magnetic negative selection was used to enrich CD4+ T cells, after which naive cells were positively selected on CD45RA and the negative fraction became the memory subset. After blood collection by leukapheresis, PBMCs were isolated using Ficoll-Histopaque density gradient centrifugation and then cryopreserved in the vapor phase of liquid nitrogen. Analytical flow cytometry was used to check the purity and quantity of each magnetically sorted T cell population. Genomic DNA was isolated from each sorted fraction and quantified by UV absorbance on a Nanodrop 2000c.

The sequence came from a man aged 18 to 29 in good health. Some clones in this sample may be carry-over from other donors' samples. The sequenced sample was memory CD4+ T cells from PBMCs. This sample's cell subset or site label indicates: CD45RA-negative fraction. Here the chain combines TRBV5-4 and TRBJ2-7, with TRBD1 identical over 9 junction bases. The CDR3 protein sequence reads: CASSLAPGQGFNEQYF. Read as DNA, the sequence is TGTGCCAGCAGCTTGGCCCCGGGACAGGGTTTCAACGAGCAGTACTTC.